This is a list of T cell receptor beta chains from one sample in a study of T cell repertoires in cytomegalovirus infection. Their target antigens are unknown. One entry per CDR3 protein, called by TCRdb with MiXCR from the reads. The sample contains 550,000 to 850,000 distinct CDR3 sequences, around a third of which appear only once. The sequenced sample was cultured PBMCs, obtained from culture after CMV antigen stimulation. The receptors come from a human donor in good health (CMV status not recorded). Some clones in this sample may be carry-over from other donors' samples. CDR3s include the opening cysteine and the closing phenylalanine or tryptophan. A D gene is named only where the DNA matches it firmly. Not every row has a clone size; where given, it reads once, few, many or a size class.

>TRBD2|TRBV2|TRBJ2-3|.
CASSPLAGGFSDTQYF
TGTGCCAGCAGCCCTCTAGCGGGAGGTTTCTCAGATACGCAGTATTTT
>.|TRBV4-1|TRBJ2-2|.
CASSQFKGPDTGELFF
TGCGCCAGCAGCCAATTCAAGGGGCCGGACACCGGGGAGCTGTTTTTT
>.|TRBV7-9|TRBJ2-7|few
CASSHGRGMGSYEQYF
TGTGCCAGCAGCCATGGGCGGGGCATGGGCTCCTACGAGCAGTACTTC
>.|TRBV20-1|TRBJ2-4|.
CSATPGQRIQYF
TGCAGTGCCACACCCGGACAGCGAATTCAGTACTTC
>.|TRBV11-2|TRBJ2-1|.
CASSLLGRYEQFF
TGTGCCAGCAGCTTGTTAGGGAGATATGAGCAGTTCTTC
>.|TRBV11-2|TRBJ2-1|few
CASNPAGRRDYNEQFF
TGTGCCAGCAACCCGGCAGGTAGAAGGGACTACAATGAGCAGTTCTTC
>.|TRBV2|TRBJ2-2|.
CASSEGRPFANTGELFF
TGTGCCAGCAGTGAAGGGAGGCCCTTCGCGAACACCGGGGAGCTGTTTTTT
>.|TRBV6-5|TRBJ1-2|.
CASSYIHEGGYTF
TGTGCCAGCAGTTACATCCACGAAGGCGGCTACACCTTC
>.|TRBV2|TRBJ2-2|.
CASSGLGNTGELFF
TGTGCCAGCAGTGGTCTGGGGAACACCGGGGAGCTGTTTTTT
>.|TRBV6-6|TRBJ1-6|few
CASSYFKAAGTNNSPLHF
TGTGCCAGCAGTTACTTTAAAGCCGCCGGGACTAATAATTCACCCCTCCACTTT